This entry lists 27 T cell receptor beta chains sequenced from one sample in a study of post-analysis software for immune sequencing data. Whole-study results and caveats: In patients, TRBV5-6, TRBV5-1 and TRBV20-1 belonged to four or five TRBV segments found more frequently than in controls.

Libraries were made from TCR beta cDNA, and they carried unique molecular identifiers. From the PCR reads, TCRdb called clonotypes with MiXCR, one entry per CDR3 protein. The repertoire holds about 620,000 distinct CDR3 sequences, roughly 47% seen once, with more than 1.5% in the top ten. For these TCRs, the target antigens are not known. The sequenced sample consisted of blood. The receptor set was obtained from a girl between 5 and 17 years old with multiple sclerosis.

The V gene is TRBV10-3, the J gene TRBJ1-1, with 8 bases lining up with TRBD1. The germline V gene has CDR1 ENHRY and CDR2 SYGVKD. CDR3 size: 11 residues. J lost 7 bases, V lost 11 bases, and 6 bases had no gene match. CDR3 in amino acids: CAARQGFEAFF. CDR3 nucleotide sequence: TGTGCCGCAAGACAGGGGTTTGAAGCTTTCTTT.

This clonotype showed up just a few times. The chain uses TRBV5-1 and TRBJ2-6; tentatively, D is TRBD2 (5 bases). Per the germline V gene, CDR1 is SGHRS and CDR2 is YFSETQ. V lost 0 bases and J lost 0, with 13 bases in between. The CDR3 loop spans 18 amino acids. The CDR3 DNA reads TGCGCCAGCAGCTTGGACGTCGGACTGAGCTCTGGGGCCAACGTCCTGACTTTC. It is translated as CASSLDVGLSSGANVLTF.

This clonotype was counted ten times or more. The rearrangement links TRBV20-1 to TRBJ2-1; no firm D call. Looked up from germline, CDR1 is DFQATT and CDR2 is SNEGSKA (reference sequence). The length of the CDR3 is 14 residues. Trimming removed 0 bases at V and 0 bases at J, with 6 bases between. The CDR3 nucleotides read TGCAGTGCTAGAGATTCCGGCTCCTACAATGAGCAGTTCTTC. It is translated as CSARDSGSYNEQFF.

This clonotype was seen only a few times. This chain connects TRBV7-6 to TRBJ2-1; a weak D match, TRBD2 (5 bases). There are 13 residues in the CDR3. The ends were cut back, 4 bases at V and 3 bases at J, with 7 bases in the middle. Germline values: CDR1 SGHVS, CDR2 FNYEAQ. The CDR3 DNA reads TGTGCCAGCAGCTATGCGGGCTACAATGAGCAGTTCTTC. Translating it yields CASSYAGYNEQFF.

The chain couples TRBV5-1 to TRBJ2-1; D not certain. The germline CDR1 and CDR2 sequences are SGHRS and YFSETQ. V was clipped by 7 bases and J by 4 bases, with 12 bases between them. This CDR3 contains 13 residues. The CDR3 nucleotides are TGCGCCAGCGCGATAGATGGGTACAATGAGCAGTTCTTC. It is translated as CASAIDGYNEQFF.

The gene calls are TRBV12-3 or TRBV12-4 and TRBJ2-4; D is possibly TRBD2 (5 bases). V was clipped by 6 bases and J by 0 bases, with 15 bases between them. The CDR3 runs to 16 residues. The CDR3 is CASSKGRTLAKNIQYF. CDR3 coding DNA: TGTGCCAGCAGCAAAGGGCGGACTTTAGCCAAAAACATTCAGTACTTC.

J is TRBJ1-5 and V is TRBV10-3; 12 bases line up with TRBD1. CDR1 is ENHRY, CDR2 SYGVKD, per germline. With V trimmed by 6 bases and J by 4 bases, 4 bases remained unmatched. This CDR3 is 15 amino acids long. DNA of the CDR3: TGTGCCATCAGGGGGACAGGGGGCGCGAATCAGCCCCAGCATTTT. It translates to CAIRGTGGANQPQHF.

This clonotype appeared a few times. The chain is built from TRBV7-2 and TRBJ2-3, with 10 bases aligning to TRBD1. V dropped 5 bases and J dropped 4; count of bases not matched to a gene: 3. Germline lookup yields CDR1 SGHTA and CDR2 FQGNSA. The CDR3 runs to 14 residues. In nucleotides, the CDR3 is TGTGCCAGCAGCCGGGACAGGGGTTCAGATACGCAGTATTTT. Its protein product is CASSRDRGSDTQYF. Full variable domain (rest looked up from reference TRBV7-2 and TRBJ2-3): GAGVSQSPSNKVTEKGKDVELRCDPISGHTALYWYRQSLGQGLEFLIYFQGNSAPDKSGLPSDRFSAERTGGSVSTLTIQRTQQEDSAVYLCASSRDRGSDTQYFGPGTRLTVL.

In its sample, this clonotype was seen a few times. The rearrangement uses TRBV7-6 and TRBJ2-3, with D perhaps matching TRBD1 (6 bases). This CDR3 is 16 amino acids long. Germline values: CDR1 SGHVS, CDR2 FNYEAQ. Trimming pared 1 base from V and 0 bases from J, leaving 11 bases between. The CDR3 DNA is TGTGCCAGCAGCTTAGACTGGGGACAAAGCACAGATACGCAGTATTTT. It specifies CASSLDWGQSTDTQYF.

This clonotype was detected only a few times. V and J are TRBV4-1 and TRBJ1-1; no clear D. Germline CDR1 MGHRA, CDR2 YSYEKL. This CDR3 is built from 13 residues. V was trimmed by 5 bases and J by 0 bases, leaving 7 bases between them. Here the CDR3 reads CASSWGLNTEAFF. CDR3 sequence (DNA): TGCGCCAGCAGCTGGGGTTTGAACACTGAAGCTTTCTTT.

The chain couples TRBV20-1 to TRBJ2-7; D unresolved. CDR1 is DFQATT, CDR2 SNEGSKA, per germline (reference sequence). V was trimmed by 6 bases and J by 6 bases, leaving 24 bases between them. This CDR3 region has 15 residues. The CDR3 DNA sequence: TGCAGTGCCCGTACTCCTGGCGGAGTAAGTCGCGAGCAGTACTTC. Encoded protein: CSARTPGGVSREQYF.

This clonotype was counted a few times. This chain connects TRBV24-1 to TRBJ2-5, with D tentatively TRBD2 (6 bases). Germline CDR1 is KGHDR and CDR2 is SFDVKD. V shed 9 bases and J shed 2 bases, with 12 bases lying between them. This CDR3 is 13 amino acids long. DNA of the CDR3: TGTGCCACCGAGGGAGGCGATCAAGAGACCCAGTACTTC. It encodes CATEGGDQETQYF.

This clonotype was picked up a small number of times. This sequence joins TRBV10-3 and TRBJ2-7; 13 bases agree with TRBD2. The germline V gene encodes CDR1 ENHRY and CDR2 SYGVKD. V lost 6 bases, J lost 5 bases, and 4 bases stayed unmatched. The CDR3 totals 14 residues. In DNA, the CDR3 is TGTGCCATCAGCACTAGCGGGAGGGCCGACGAGCAGTACTTC. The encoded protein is CAISTSGRADEQYF.

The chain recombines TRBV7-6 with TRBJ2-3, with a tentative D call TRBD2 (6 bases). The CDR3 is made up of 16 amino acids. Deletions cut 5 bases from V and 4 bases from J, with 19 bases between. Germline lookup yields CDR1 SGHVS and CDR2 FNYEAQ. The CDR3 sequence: CASSARWRARPDTQYF. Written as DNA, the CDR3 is TGTGCCAGCAGCGCACGGTGGAGGGCCCGGCCAGATACGCAGTATTTT.

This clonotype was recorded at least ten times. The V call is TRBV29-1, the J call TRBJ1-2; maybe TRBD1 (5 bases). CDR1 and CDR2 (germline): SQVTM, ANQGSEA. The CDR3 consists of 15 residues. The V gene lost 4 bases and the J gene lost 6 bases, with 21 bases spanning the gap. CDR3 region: CSVGDLMVRSDGYTF. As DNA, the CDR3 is TGCAGCGTTGGGGACCTGATGGTGAGGTCGGATGGCTACACCTTC.

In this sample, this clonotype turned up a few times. The CDR3 nucleotides read TGCGCCAGCAGCGCGGGGGCGCAGGAAAACATTCAGTACTTC. Protein product: CASSAGAQENIQYF. V and J are TRBV5-1 and TRBJ2-4, with D perhaps TRBD2 (7 bases). The CDR3 sequence is 14 residues long. CDR1 is SGHRS and CDR2 is YFSETQ in the germline V gene. Trimming cost V 4 bases and J 5 bases, with 13 bases left between them.

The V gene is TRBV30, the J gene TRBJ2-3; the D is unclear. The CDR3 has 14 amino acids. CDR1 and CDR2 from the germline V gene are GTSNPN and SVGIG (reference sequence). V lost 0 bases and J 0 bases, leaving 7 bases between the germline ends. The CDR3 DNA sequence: TGTGCCTGGAGTGTTCGTAGGAGCACAGATACGCAGTATTTT. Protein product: CAWSVRRSTDTQYF. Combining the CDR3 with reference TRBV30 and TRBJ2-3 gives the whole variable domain SQTIHQWPATLVQPVGSPLSLECTVEGTSNPNLYWYRQAAGRGLQLLFYSVGIGQISSEVPQNLSASRPQDRQFILSSKKLLLSDSGFYLCAWSVRRSTDTQYFGPGTRLTVL.

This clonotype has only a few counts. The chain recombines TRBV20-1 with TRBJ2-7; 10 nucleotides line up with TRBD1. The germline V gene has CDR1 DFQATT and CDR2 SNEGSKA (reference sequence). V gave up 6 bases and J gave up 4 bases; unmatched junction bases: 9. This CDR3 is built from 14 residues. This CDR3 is CSALTTGGDYEQYF. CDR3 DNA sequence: TGCAGTGCCCTAACGACAGGGGGCGATTACGAGCAGTACTTC.

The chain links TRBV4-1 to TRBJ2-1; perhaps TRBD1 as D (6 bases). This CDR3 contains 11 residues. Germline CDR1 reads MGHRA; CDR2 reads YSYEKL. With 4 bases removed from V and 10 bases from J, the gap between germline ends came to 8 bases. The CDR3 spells CASSRGTEQFF. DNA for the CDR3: TGCGCCAGCAGCCGAGGGACAGAGCAGTTCTTC.

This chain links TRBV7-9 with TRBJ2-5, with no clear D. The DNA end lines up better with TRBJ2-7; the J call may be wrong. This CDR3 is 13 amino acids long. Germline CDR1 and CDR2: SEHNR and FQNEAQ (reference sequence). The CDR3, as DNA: TGTGCCAGCAGCTTATACCGTAACTACGAGCAGTACTTC. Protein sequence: CASSLYRNYEQYF.

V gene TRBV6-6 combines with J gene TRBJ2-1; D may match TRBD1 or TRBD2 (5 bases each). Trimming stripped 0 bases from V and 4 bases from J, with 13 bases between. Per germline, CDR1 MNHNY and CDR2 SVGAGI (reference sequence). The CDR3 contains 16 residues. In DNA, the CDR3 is TGTGCCAGCAGTTACTCAACAGGAGTAGCGTACAATGAGCAGTTCTTC. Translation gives CASSYSTGVAYNEQFF.

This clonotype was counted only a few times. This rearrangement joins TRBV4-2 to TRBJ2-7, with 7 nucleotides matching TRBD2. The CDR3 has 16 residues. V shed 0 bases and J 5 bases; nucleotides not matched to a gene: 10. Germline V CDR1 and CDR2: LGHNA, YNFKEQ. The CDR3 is CASSQDTGEGRDEQYF. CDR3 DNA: TGTGCCAGCAGCCAAGATACGGGGGAGGGCCGGGACGAGCAGTACTTC.

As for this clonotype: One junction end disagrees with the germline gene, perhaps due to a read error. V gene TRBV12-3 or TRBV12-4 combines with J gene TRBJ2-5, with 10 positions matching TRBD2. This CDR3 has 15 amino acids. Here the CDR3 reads CASSFSSGSEEAQYF. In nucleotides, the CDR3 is TGTGCCAGCAGTTTCTCTAGCGGGAGCGAAGAGGCCCAGTACTTC.

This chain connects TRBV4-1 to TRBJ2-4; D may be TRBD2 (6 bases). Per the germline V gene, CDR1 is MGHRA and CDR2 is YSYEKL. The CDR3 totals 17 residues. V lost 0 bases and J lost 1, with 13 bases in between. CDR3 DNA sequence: TGCGCCAGCAGCCAAGATCCTCGAGGGACTGCCAAAAACATTCAGTACTTC. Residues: CASSQDPRGTAKNIQYF.

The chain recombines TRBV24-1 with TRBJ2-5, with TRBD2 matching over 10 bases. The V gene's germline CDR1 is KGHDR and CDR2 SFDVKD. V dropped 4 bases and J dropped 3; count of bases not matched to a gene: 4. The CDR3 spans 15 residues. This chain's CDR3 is CATSDAGLAEETQYF. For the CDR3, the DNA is TGTGCCACCAGTGACGCCGGACTAGCGGAAGAGACCCAGTACTTC.

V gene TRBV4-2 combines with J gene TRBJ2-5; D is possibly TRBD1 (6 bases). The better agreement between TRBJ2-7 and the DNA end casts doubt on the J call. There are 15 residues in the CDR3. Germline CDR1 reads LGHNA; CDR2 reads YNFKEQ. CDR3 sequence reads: CASSPQSYRVDEQYF. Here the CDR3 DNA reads TGTGCCAGCAGCCCACAGTCATACAGGGTGGACGAGCAGTACTTC.

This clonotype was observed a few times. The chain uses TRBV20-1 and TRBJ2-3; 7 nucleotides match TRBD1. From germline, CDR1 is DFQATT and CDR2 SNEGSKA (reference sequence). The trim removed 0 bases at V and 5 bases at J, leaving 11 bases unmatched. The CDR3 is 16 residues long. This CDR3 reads CSARDFLGTGEDTQYF. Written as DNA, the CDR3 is TGCAGTGCTAGAGATTTCCTTGGAACAGGGGAAGATACGCAGTATTTT.